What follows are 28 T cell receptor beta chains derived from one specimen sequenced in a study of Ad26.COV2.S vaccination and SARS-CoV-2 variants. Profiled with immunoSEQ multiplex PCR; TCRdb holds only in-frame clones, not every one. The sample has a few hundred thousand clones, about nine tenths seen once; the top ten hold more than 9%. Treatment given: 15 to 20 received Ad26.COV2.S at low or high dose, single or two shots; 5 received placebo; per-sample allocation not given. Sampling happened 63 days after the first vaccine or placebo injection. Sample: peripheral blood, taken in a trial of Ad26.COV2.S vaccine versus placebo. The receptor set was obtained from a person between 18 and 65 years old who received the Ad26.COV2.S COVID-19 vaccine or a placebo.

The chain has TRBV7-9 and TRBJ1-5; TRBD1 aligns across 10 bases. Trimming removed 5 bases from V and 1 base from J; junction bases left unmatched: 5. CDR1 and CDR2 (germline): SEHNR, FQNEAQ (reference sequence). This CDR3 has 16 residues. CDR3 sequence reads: CASSLGTGVSNQPQHF. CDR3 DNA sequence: TGTGCCAGCAGCCTAGGGACAGGGGTAAGCAATCAGCCCCAGCATTTT. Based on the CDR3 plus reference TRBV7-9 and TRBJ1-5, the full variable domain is DTGVSQNPRHKITKRGQNVTFRCDPISEHNRLYWYRQTLGQGPEFLTYFQNEAQLEKSRLLSDRFSAERPKGSFSTLEIQRTEQGDSAMYLCASSLGTGVSNQPQHFGDGTRLSIL.

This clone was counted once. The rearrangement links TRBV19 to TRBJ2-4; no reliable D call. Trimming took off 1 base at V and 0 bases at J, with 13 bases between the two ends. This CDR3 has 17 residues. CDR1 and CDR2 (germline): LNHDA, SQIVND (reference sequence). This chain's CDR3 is CASSIVIGREAKNIQYF. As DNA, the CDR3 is TGTGCCAGTAGTATAGTAATCGGCAGAGAAGCCAAAAACATTCAGTACTTC.

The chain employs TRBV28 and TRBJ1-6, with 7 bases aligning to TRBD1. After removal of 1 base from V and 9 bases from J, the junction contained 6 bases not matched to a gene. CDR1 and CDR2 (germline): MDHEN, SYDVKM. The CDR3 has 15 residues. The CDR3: CASSLFTGAGSPLHF. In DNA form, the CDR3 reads TGTGCCAGCAGTTTATTCACAGGGGCGGGTTCACCCCTCCACTTT.

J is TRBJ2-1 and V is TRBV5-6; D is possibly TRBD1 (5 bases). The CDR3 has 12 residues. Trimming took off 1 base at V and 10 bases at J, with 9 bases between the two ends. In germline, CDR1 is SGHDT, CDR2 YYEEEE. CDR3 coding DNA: TGTGCCAGCAGCTTGAGGGGTTTAGAGCAGTTCTTC. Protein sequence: CASSLRGLEQFF.

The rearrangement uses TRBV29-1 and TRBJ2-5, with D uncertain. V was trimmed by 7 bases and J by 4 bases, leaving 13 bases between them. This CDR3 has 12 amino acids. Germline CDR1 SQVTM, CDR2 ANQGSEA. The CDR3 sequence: CSAEVPPETQYF. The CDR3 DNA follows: TGCAGCGCCGAGGTCCCTCCAGAGACCCAGTACTTC.

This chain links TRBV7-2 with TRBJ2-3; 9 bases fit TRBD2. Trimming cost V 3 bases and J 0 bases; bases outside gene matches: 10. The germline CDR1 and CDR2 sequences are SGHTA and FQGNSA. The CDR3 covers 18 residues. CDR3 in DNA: TGTGCCAGCAGCTTTAGGACTAGCGTGACGTCTAGCACAGATACGCAGTATTTT. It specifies CASSFRTSVTSSTDTQYF.

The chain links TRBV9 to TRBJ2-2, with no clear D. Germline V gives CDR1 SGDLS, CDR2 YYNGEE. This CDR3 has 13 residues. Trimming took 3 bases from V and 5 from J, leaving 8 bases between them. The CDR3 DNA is TGTGCCAGCAGCGCAGTCAGGACCGGGGAGCTGTTTTTT. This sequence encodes CASSAVRTGELFF.

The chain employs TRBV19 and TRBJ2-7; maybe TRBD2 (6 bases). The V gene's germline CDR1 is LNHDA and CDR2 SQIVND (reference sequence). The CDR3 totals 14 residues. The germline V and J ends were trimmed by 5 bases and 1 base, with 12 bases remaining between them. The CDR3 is CASSASGRSYEQYF. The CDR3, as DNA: TGTGCCAGTAGTGCGTCGGGGAGGTCCTACGAGCAGTACTTC.

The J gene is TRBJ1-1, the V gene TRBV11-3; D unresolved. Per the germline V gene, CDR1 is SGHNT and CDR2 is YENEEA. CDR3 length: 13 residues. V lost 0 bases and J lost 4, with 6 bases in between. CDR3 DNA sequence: TGTGCCAGCAGCTTAGACCCGAGCACTGAAGCTTTCTTT. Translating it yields CASSLDPSTEAFF.

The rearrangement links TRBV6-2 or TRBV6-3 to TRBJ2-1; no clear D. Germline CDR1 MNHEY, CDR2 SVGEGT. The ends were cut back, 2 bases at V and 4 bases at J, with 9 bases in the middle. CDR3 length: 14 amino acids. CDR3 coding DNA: TGTGCCAGCAGTTACGCGGACCTATACAATGAGCAGTTCTTC. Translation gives CASSYADLYNEQFF.

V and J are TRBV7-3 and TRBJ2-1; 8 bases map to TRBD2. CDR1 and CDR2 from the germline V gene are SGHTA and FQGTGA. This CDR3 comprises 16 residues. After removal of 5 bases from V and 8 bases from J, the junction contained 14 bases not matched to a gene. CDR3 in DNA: TGTGCCAGCAGCCCCGTAGGAAGCGGGAGTCTGTATGAGCAGTTCTTC. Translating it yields CASSPVGSGSLYEQFF.

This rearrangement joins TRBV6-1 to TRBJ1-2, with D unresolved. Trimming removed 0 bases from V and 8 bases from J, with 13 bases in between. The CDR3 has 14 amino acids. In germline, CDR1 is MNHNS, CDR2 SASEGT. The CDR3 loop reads CASSEAAPAGGYTF. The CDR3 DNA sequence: TGTGCCAGCAGTGAAGCCGCCCCCGCGGGAGGCTACACCTTC.

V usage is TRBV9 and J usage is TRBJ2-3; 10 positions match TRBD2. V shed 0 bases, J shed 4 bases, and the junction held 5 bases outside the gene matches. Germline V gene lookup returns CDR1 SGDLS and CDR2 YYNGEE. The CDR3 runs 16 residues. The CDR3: CASSVGTSGVADTQYF. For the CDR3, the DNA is TGTGCCAGCAGCGTAGGGACTAGCGGAGTTGCAGATACGCAGTATTTT.

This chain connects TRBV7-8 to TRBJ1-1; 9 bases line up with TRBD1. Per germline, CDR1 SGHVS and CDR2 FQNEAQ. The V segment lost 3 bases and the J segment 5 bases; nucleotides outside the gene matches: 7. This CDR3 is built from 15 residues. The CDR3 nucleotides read TGTGCCAGCAGCTTCTACTTAGACAGGGGGACTGAAGCTTTCTTT. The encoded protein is CASSFYLDRGTEAFF.

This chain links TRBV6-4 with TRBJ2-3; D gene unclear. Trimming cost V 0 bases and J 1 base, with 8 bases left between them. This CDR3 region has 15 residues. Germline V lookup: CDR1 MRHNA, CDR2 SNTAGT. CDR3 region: CASSDSGLGTDTQYF. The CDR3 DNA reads TGTGCCAGCAGTGACTCAGGATTGGGCACAGATACGCAGTATTTT.

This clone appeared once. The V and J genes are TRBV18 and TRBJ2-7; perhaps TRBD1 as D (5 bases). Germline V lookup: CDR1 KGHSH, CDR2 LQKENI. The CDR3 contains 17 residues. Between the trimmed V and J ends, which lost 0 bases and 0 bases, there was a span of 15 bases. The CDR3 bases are TGTGCCAGCTCACCACCATCTCAGGGTTCCAGCTCCTACGAGCAGTACTTC. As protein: CASSPPSQGSSSYEQYF.

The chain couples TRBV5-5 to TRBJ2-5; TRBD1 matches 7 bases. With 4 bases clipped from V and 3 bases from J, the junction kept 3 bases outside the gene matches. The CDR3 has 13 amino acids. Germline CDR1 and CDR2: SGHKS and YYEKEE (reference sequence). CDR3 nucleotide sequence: TGTGCCAGCAGCCCAACAGGGGAAGAGACCCAGTACTTC. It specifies CASSPTGEETQYF.

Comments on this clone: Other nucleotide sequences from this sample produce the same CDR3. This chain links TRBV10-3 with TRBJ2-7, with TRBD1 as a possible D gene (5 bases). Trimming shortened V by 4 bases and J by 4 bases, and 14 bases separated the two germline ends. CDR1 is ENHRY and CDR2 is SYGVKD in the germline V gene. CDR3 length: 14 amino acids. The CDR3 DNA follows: TGTGCCATCAGTGTGGGGCAGGAGCCTTACGAGCAGTACTTC. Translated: CAISVGQEPYEQYF.

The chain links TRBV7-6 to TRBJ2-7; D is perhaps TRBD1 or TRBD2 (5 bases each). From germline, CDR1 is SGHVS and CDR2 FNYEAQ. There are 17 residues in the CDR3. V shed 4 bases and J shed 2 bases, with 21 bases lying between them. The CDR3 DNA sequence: TGTGCCAGCAGCTCCCCTAGTGGGGGAGACCGTACCTACGAGCAGTACTTC. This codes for CASSSPSGGDRTYEQYF.

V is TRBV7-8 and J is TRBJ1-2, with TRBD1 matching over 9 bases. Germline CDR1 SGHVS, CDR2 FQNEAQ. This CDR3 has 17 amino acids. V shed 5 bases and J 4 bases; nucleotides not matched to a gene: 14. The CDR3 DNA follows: TGTGCCAGCAGCCCAGACAGGGGGGCCCCATTTGCCTATGGCTACACCTTC. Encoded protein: CASSPDRGAPFAYGYTF.

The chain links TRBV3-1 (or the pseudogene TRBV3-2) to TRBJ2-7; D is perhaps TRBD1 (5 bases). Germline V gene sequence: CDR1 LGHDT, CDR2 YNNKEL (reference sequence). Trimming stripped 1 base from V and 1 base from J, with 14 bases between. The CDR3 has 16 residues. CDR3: CASSQVPRVVSYEQYF. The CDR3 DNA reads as TGTGCCAGCAGCCAAGTTCCCAGGGTCGTTTCCTACGAGCAGTACTTC.

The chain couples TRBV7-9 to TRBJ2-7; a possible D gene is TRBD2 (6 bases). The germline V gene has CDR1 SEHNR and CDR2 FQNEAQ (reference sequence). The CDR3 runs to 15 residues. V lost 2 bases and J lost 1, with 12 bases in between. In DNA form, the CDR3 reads TGTGCCAGCAGCTTATGGGACTTCCTGTCCTACGAGCAGTACTTC. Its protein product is CASSLWDFLSYEQYF.

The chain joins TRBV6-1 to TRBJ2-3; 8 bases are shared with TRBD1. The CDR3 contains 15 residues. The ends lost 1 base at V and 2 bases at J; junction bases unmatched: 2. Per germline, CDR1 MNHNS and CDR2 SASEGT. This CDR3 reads CASSEVGQVTDTQYF. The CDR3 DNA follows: TGTGCCAGCAGTGAAGTGGGACAGGTCACAGATACGCAGTATTTT.

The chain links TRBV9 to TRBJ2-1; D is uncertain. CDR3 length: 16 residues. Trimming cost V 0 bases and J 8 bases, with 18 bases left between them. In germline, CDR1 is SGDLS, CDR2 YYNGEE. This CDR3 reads CASSVVPSGGVHEQFF. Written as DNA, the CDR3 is TGTGCCAGCAGCGTAGTCCCCTCGGGCGGTGTTCATGAGCAGTTCTTC.

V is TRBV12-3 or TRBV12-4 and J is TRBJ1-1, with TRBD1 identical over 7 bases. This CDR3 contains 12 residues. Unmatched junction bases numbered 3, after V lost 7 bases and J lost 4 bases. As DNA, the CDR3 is TGTGCCAGCACACCAGGGGGCACTGAAGCTTTCTTT. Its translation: CASTPGGTEAFF.

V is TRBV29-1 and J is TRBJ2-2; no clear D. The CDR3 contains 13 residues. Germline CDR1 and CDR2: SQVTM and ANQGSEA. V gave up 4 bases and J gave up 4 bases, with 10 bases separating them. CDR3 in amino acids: CSVVQPLTGELFF. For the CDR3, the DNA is TGCAGCGTTGTACAGCCCCTCACCGGGGAGCTGTTTTTT.

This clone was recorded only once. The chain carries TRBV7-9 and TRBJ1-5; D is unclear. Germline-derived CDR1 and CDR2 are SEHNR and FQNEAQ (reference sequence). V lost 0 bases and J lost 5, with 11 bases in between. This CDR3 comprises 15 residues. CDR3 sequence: CASSLALDGDQPQHF. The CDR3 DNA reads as TGTGCCAGCAGCTTAGCTCTGGACGGCGATCAGCCCCAGCATTTT.

The CDR3 DNA is TGTGCCAGCAGTCCCCGGGAGAACAATGAGCAGTTCTTC. This translates into CASSPRENNEQFF. The chain carries TRBV12-3 or TRBV12-4 and TRBJ2-1; tentative D call: TRBD2 (6 bases). The CDR3 loop spans 13 amino acids. Trimming cost V 5 bases and J 5 bases, with 10 bases left between them.